This TCR beta chain was observed in a study of vaccination effects on CD4 cells after COVID-19. The CDR3 loop spans 17 amino acids. CDR1 is SNHLY and CDR2 is FYNNEI in the germline V gene. With V trimmed by 6 bases and J by 3 bases, 13 bases remained unmatched. Measured with immunoSEQ multiplex PCR; TCRdb has only the in-frame clones, and not every one. The data show some 40,000 clones, with about 63% seen just once and about 8% held by the top ten. Upon completion of 10 to 11 days in culture, CD4+ T cells were isolated. Every participant took two doses of the BNT162b2 or mRNA-1273 vaccine. This clone came up a few times. The antigen remains unidentified.

This sample comprised CD4+ T cells from PBMCs cultured without peptide, obtained after COVID-19 vaccination. This receptor was obtained from a human donor who received a COVID-19 vaccine. The J gene is TRBJ2-7, the V gene TRBV2; 11 bases align to TRBD1. Here the CDR3 reads CASSLPRAGTGGYEQYF. CDR3 DNA sequence: TGTGCCAGCAGCCTTCCCCGTGCCGGGACAGGGGGCTACGAGCAGTACTTC.